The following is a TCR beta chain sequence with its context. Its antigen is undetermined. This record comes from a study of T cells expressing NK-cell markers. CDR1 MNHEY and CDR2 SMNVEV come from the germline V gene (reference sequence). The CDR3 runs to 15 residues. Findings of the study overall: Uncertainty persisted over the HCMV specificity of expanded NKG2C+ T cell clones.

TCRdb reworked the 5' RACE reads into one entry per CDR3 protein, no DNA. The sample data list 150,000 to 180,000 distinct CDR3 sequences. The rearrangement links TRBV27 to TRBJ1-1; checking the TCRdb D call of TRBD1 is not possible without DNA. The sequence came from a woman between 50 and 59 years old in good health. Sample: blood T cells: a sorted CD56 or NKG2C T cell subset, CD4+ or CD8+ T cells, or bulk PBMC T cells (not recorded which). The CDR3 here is CASRPRQGVGTEAFF.